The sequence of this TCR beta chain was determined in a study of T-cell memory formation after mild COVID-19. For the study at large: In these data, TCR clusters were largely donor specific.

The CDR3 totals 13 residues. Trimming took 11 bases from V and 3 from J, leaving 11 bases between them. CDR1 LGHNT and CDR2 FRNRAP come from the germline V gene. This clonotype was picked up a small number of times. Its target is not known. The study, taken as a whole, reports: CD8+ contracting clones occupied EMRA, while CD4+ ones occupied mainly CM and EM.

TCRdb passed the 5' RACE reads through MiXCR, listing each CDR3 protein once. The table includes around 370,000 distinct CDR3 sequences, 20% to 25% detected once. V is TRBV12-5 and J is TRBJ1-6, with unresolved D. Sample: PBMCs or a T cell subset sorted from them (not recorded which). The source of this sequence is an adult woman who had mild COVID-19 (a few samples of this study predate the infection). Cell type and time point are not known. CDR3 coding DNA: TGTGCTGGACCGCGGGGCTATAATTCACCCCTCCACTTT. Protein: CAGPRGYNSPLHF.